These T cell receptor beta chains were read from a single sample in a study of T cell changes during pregnancy in multiple sclerosis. Some clones are missing from TCRdb's copy, which holds only in-frame ones; the method was immunoSEQ multiplex PCR. Here the sample spans tens of thousands of clones, approximately 93% being singletons. The sample here was CD8+ T cells from peripheral blood mononuclear cells, taken in the second trimester of pregnancy. These receptors were obtained from a female donor with multiple sclerosis, enrolled in a pregnancy study. Each CDR3 is given with its conserved first and last residue. A D gene is named only where the DNA matches it firmly. The size of a clone is reported for some rows only, either as once, few or many, or as a class for expanded clones.

-	TRBD1	TRBV13	TRBJ1-2	TGTGCCAGCAGCTCGGGACAGTATGGCTACACCTTC	CASSSGQYGYTF
-	TRBD2	TRBV7-3	TRBJ2-1	TGTGCCAGCAGCTCCGTGAGCGGGGATTACAATGAGCAGTTCTTC	CASSSVSGDYNEQFF
-	TRBD1	TRBV18	TRBJ1-4	TGTGCCAGCTCACCCAGGGGGCTCGAAACTAATGAAAAACTGTTTTTT	CASSPRGLETNEKLFF
-	TRBD2	TRBV2	TRBJ2-6	TGTGCCAGCAGTGAAGCGCTGAGCGGGAGGGGCTCTGGGGCCAACGTCCTGACTTTC	CASSEALSGRGSGANVLTF
-	TRBD2	TRBV4-2	TRBJ2-1	TGTGCCAGCAGCCAAGCTAGCGGGAGCTTCAATGAGCAGTTCTTC	CASSQASGSFNEQFF
once	-	TRBV4-1	TRBJ1-2	TGCGCCAGCAGCCAAGATCGACAGGTTTTGCATGGCTACACCTTC	CASSQDRQVLHGYTF
-	TRBD1	TRBV11-3	TRBJ1-1	TGTGCCAGCAGCTGGACAGGGGGAACTGAAGCTTTCTTT	CASSWTGGTEAFF
-	TRBD1	TRBV4-1	TRBJ1-1	TGCGCCAGCAGCCAGCGAACAGGGGGGATAGAAGCTTTCTTT	CASSQRTGGIEAFF
-	TRBD2	TRBV29-1	TRBJ2-1	TGCAGCGTGGCAGGGACTAGCGGGATTAGCTCCTACAATGAGCAGTTCTTC	CSVAGTSGISSYNEQFF
-	-	TRBV7-9	TRBJ2-1	TGTGCCAGCAGCTTTGGGAGACTCTACAATGAGCAGTTCTTC	CASSFGRLYNEQFF
-	-	TRBV5-6	TRBJ2-1	TGTGCCAGCAGCCTGGGAACAAGATCTGAGCAGTTCTTC	CASSLGTRSEQFF
-	TRBD2	TRBV11-2	TRBJ2-7	TGTGCCAGCAGTCTTAAGACTAGCGGGACCGTTTACGAGCAGTACTTC	CASSLKTSGTVYEQYF
-	TRBD2	TRBV19	TRBJ2-1	TGTGCCAGTAGTCTTACTAGCGGGAACCCCTACAATGAGCAGTTCTTC	CASSLTSGNPYNEQFF
-	-	TRBV6-5	TRBJ2-5	TGTGCCAGCAGGCCAAGCGAAGAGACCCAGTACTTC	CASRPSEETQYF
-	-	TRBV11-2	TRBJ2-7	TGTGCCAGCAGCTTCATGAGGTCTGGGAGCGAGCAGTACTTC	CASSFMRSGSEQYF
-	TRBD1	TRBV19	TRBJ2-7	TGTGCCAGTAGTGACAGGGCCTACGAGCAGTACTTC	CASSDRAYEQYF
-	TRBD1	TRBV5-1	TRBJ2-2	TGCGCCAGCAGCTTGGAGACAGGGGAAAACACCGGGGAGCTGTTTTTT	CASSLETGENTGELFF
-	TRBD1	TRBV2	TRBJ1-1	TGTGCCAGCAGGAGGGGGCGGGGGAACACTGAAGCTTTCTTT	CASRRGRGNTEAFF
-	-	TRBV30	TRBJ1-1	TGTGCCTGGAGTCCACCCCCGGGGGACACTGAAGCTTTCTTT	CAWSPPPGDTEAFF
-	-	TRBV4-3	TRBJ2-7	TGCGCCAGCAGCCAAGGGACAGAAGAGCAGTACTTC	CASSQGTEEQYF
-	TRBD2	TRBV10-3	TRBJ2-5	TGTGCCACCGCGTCTGCTAGCGGAGCTCCCCAACAAGAGACCCAGTACTTC	CATASASGAPQQETQYF
once	-	TRBV27	TRBJ2-2	TGTGCCAGCAAAAGCACCCCGGGCACCGGGGAGCTGTTTTTT	CASKSTPGTGELFF
-	-	TRBV5-4	TRBJ1-1	TGTGCCCTACAAAACCGGGTTAACACTGAAGCTTTCTTT	CALQNRVNTEAFF
-	-	TRBV5-4	TRBJ2-1	TGTGCCAGCAGCTTTCCCATTAGCTCCTACAATGAGCAGTTCTTC	CASSFPISSYNEQFF
-	-	TRBV14	TRBJ1-1	TGTGCCAGCAGCTCTCTTGACAGAGTGAACACTGAAGCTTTCTTT	CASSSLDRVNTEAFF
-	TRBD2	TRBV27	TRBJ2-7	TGTGCCAGCCAATCGGGACTAGCGGGAGCGGGGTACGAGCAGTACTTC	CASQSGLAGAGYEQYF
-	TRBD1	TRBV7-8	TRBJ1-3	TGTGCCAGCAGCTCCGGCTGGGACAGCCGAAACACCATATATTTT	CASSSGWDSRNTIYF
-	-	TRBV7-8	TRBJ1-1	TGTGCCAGTACACTTTACGGGGACACTGAAGCTTTCTTT	CASTLYGDTEAFF
-	TRBD1	TRBV27	TRBJ1-5	TGTGCCAGCAGTACCCGACAGGGAGGCAATCAGCCCCAGCATTTT	CASSTRQGGNQPQHF
-	TRBD2	TRBV27	TRBJ2-2	TGTGCCAGCAGTCTGGGACTAGTTAGCACCGGGGAGCTGTTTTTT	CASSLGLVSTGELFF
-	TRBD2	TRBV5-6	TRBJ2-7	TGTGCCAGCAGCTTGTCACGACTAGCGGGTGACTACGAGCAGTACTTC	CASSLSRLAGDYEQYF
-	TRBD2	TRBV7-6	TRBJ2-1	TGTGCCAGCAGCCCGGGACTAGCGGGCCCTATCCAAAATGAGCAGTTCTTC	CASSPGLAGPIQNEQFF
-	-	TRBV27	TRBJ1-5	TGTGCCAGCAGTCCTCTCGACAGGTATAGCAATCAGCCCCAGCATTTT	CASSPLDRYSNQPQHF
-	-	TRBV6-1	TRBJ1-1	TGTGCCAGCAGTGCCCCGATCTTCGGCGGGCAAGCTGAAGCTTTCTTT	CASSAPIFGGQAEAFF
once	TRBD1	TRBV2	TRBJ1-5	TGTGCCAGCAGTGAATCAGGGGGAACTCAGCCCCAGCATTTT	CASSESGGTQPQHF
-	TRBD2	TRBV11-2	TRBJ2-1	TGTGCCAGCAGCTTCTTTAGCGGGAGGGTCGACAATGAGCAGTTCTTC	CASSFFSGRVDNEQFF
few	TRBD2	TRBV30	TRBJ2-3	TGTGCCTGGAGTGCTTTTAGGACTAGCGGGGGGCACAGCACAGATACGCAGTATTTT	CAWSAFRTSGGHSTDTQYF
-	-	TRBV13	TRBJ2-1	TGTGCCAGCAGCCCTCGCCGAGCTTCCAATGAGCAGTTCTTC	CASSPRRASNEQFF
-	-	TRBV19	TRBJ2-1	TGTGCCAGTACCTCGGGGAGGAACTACAATGAGCAGTTCTTC	CASTSGRNYNEQFF
once	-	TRBV9	TRBJ1-2	TGTGCCAGCAGCGGACATCACAGGGAGGGCTATGGCTACACCTTC	CASSGHHREGYGYTF
-	-	TRBV9	TRBJ2-5	TGTGCCAGCGGGGGGGAGACCCAGTACTTC	CASGGETQYF
once	-	TRBV4-1	TRBJ1-3	TGCGCCAGCAGCCCCGCCTCTCGGACAGCTCTCTCTGGAAACACCATATATTTT	CASSPASRTALSGNTIYF
-	TRBD1	TRBV15	TRBJ2-6	TGTGCCACCAGCATCCCCGGGACAGTCTCTGGGGCCAACGTCCTGACTTTC	CATSIPGTVSGANVLTF
once	TRBD1	TRBV7-6	TRBJ1-1	TGTGCCAGCAGCTTTACAGGGGACACTGAAGCTTTCTTT	CASSFTGDTEAFF
-	TRBD2	TRBV4-1	TRBJ2-1	TGCGCCAGCAGCCGACTAGCGGGAGATAATGAGCAGTTCTTC	CASSRLAGDNEQFF
-	TRBD2	TRBV13	TRBJ2-7	TGTGCCAGCAGCCCCCTGGAGGTAGCGGGACACGAGCAGTACTTC	CASSPLEVAGHEQYF
-	TRBD2	TRBV5-5	TRBJ2-3	TGCGCCAGCAGCCCTGGGACTAGCGGGAGTAAAGATACGCAGTATTTT	CASSPGTSGSKDTQYF
-	TRBD2	TRBV19	TRBJ2-7	TGTGCCAGTAGTATAGTCCCTAGCGGCTACGAGCAGTACTTC	CASSIVPSGYEQYF
-	-	TRBV7-6	TRBJ2-2	TGTGCCAGCAGCTATGCCGCGGATCCGAACACCGGGGAGCTGTTTTTT	CASSYAADPNTGELFF
-	-	TRBV30	TRBJ1-4	TGTGCCTGGAGTGTAGGGGCGAATGAAAAACTGTTTTTT	CAWSVGANEKLFF
-	-	TRBV27	TRBJ2-2	TGTGCCAGTACGAACACCGGGGAGCTGTTTTTT	CASTNTGELFF
-	TRBD2	TRBV13	TRBJ2-7	TGTGCCAGCAGTATAGGACGGGGGGGTGGGGTCGAGCAGTACTTC	CASSIGRGGGVEQYF
-	-	TRBV7-9	TRBJ2-7	TGTGCCAGCAGCTTTACAGGGAACGAGCAGTACTTC	CASSFTGNEQYF
-	-	TRBV2	TRBJ1-2	TGTGCCAGCAGTGAAGAAACAGGTCTTAACTATGGCTACACCTTC	CASSEETGLNYGYTF